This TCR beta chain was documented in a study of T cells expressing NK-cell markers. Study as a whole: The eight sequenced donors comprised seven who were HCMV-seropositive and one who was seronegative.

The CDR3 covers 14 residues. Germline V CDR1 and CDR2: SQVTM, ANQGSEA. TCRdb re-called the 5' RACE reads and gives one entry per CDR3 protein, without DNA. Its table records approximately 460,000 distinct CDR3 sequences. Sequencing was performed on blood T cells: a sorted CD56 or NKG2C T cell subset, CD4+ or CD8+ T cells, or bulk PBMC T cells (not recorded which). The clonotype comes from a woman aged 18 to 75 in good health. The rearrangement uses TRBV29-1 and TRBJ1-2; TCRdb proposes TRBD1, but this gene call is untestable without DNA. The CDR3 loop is CSVSSSGSPYGYTF.